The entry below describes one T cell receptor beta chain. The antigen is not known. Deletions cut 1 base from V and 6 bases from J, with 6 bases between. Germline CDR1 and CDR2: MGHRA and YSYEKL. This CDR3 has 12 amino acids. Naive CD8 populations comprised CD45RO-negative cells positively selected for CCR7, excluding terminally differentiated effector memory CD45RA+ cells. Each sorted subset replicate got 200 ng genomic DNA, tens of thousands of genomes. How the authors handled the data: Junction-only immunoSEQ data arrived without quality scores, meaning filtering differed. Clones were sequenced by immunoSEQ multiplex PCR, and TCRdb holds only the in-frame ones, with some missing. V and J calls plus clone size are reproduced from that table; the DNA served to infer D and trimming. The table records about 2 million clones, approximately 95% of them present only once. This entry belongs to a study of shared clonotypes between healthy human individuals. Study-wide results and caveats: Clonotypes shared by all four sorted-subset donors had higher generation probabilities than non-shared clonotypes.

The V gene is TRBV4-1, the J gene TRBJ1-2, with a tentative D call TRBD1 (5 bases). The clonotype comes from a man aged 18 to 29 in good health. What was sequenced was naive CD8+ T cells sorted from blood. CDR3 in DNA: TGCGCCAGCAGCCAAGCAGGGCATGGCTACACCTTC. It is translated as CASSQAGHGYTF.